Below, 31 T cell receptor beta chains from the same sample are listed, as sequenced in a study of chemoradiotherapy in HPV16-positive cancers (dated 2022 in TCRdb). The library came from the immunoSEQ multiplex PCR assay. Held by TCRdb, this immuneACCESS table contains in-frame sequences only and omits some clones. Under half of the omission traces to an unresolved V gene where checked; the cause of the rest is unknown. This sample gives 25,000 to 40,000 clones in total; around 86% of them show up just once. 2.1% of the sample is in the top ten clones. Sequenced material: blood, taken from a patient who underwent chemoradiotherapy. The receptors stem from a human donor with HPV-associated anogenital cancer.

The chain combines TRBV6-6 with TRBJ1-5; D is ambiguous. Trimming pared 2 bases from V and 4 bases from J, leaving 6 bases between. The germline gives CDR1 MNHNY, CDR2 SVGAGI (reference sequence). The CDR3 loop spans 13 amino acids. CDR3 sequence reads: CASSYVGNQPQHF. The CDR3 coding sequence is TGTGCCAGCAGTTACGTCGGGAATCAGCCCCAGCATTTT.

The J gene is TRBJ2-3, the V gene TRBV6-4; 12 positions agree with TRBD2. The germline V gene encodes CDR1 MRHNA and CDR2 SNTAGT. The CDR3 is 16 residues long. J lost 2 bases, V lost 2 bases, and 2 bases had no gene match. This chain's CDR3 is CASSDASGGATDTQYF. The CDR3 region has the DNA TGTGCCAGCAGTGACGCTAGCGGGGGGGCCACAGATACGCAGTATTTT.

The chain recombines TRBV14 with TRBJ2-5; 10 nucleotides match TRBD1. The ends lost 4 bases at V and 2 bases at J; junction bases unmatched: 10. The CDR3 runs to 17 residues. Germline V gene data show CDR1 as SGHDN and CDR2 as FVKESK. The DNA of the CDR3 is TGTGCCAGCAGCCCAGTCCCGGGACAGGGGAGGCAAGAGACCCAGTACTTC. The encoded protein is CASSPVPGQGRQETQYF.

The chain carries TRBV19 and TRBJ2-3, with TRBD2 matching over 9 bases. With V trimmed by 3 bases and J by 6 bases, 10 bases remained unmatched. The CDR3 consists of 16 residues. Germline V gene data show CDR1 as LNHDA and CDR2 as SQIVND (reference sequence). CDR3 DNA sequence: TGTGCCAGTAGTATGGACAGCGGGGGGCCATGGGATACGCAGTATTTT. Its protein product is CASSMDSGGPWDTQYF. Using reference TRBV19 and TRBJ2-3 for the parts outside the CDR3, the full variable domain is DGGITQSPKYLFRKEGQNVTLSCEQNLNHDAMYWYRQDPGQGLRLIYYSQIVNDFQKGDIAEGYSVSREKKESFPLTVTSAQKNPTAFYLCASSMDSGGPWDTQYFGPGTRLTVL.

CDR3 in DNA: TGTGCCAGCAGCTTAGCAGGCGGACAGGGTTCCTACAATGAGCAGTTCTTC. Its translation: CASSLAGGQGSYNEQFF. The rearrangement joins TRBV7-8 to TRBJ2-1; TRBD1 matches 8 bases. The germline V gene encodes CDR1 SGHVS and CDR2 FQNEAQ. CDR3 length equals 17 residues. The trim removed 0 bases at V and 1 base at J, leaving 5 bases unmatched.

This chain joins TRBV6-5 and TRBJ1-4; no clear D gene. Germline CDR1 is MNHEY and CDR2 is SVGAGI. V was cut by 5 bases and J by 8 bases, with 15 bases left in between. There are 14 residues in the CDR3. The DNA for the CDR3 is TGTGCCAGCAGTCCAAGGCTGGAGGCGGAAAAACTGTTTTTT. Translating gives CASSPRLEAEKLFF.

Here the CDR3 DNA reads TGCGCCAGCAGCCCGCAAGGGGGGTATGGCTACACCTTC. This codes for CASSPQGGYGYTF. The chain couples TRBV4-3 to TRBJ1-2; a weak D match, TRBD1 (6 bases). The V gene lost 4 bases and the J gene lost 5 bases, with 11 bases spanning the gap. The CDR3 contains 13 residues. Per germline, CDR1 LGHNA and CDR2 YSLEER.

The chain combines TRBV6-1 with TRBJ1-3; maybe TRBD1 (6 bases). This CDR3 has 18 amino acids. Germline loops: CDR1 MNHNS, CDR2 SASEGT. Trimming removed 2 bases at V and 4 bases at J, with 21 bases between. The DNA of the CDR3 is TGTGCCAGCAGTGAACAACTTCGGGGGGCCGGGGCCGGAAACACCATATATTTT. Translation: CASSEQLRGAGAGNTIYF.

This chain's CDR3 is CASSSSAGPEEYF. CDR3 coding DNA: TGTGCCAGCAGCTCCTCGGCAGGCCCTGAGGAGTACTTC. The chain joins TRBV7-9 to TRBJ2-7; no reliable D call. Deletions cut 4 bases from V and 11 bases from J, with 18 bases between. CDR3 length: 13 amino acids. Looked up from germline, CDR1 is SEHNR and CDR2 is FQNEAQ (reference sequence).

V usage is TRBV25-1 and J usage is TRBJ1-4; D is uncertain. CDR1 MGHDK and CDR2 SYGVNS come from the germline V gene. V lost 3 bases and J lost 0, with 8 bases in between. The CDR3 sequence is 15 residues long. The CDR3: CASSDLTATNEKLFF. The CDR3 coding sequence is TGTGCCAGCAGTGACCTGACCGCAACTAATGAAAAACTGTTTTTT.

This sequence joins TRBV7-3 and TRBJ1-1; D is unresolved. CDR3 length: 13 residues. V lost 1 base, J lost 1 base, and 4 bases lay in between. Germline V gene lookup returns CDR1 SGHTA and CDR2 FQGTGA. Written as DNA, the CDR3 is TGTGCCAGCAGCTTAAGACAGAACACTGAAGCTTTCTTT. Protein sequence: CASSLRQNTEAFF.

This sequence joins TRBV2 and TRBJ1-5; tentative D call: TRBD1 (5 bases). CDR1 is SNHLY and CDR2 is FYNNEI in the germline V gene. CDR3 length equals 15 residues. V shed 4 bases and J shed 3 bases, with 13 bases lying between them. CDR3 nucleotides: TGTGCCAGCAGTGGGGATGACAGCCCCAATCAGCCCCAGCATTTT. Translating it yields CASSGDDSPNQPQHF.

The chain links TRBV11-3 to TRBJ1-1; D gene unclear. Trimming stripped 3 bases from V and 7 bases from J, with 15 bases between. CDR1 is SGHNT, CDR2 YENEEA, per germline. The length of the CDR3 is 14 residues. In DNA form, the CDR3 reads TGTGCCAGCAGCTTCCGGGGAGGTAATAGTGAAGCTTTCTTT. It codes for CASSFRGGNSEAFF.

As DNA, the CDR3 is TGTGCCAGCAGTTTATGGGGCAACGGGGCTGAGGGAAAACTGTTTTTT. Its protein is CASSLWGNGAEGKLFF. The rearrangement joins TRBV28 to TRBJ1-4, with D possibly TRBD1 on 5 matching bases. The CDR3 runs 16 residues. Trimming stripped 0 bases from V and 10 bases from J, with 18 bases between. In germline, CDR1 is MDHEN, CDR2 SYDVKM.

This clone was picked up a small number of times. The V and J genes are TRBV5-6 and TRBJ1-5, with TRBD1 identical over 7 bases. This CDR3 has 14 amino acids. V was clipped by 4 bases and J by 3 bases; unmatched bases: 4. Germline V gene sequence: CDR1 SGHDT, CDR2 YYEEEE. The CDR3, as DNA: TGTGCCAGCAGCCTGGGACAGCACAATCAGCCCCAGCATTTT. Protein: CASSLGQHNQPQHF.

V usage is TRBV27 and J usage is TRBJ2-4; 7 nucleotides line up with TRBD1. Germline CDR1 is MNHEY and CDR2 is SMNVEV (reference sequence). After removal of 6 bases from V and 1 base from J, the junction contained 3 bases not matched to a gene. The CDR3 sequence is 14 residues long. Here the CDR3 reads CASSVRGAKNIQYF. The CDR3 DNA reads TGTGCCAGCAGCGTCAGGGGGGCCAAAAACATTCAGTACTTC.

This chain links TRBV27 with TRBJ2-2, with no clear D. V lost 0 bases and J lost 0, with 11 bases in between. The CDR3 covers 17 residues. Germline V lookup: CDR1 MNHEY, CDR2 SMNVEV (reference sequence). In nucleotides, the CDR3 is TGTGCCAGCAGTTTATCCTGGGCCCTTTCGAACACCGGGGAGCTGTTTTTT. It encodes CASSLSWALSNTGELFF.

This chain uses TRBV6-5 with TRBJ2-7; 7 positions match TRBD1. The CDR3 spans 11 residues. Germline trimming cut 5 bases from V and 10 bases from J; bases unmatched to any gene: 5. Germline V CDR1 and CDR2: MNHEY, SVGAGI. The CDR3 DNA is TGTGCCAGCAGTAATCAGGGGGTACAGTACTTC. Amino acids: CASSNQGVQYF.

The CDR3 nucleotides are TGTGCCACCTTGGGACCGGGGTCTGGCTACACCTTC. Its translation is CATLGPGSGYTF. The V and J genes are TRBV7-9 and TRBJ1-2, with D perhaps TRBD1 (5 bases). The V end was cut by 10 bases, the J end by 7 bases, with 16 bases between. CDR1 is SEHNR, CDR2 FQNEAQ, per germline (reference sequence). The CDR3 runs to 12 residues.

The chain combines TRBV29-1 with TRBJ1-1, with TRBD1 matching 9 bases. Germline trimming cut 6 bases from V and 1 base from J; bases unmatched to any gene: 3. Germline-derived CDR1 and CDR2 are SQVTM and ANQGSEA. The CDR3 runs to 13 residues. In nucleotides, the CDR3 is TGCAGCGTGGGACAGGGAACGAACACTGAAGCTTTCTTT. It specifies CSVGQGTNTEAFF.

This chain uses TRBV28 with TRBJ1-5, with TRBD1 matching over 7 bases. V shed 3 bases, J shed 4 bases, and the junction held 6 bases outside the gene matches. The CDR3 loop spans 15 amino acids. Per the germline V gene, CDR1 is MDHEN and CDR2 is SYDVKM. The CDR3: CASSLVTGTNQPQHF. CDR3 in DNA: TGTGCCAGCAGTTTGGTGACAGGGACAAATCAGCCCCAGCATTTT.

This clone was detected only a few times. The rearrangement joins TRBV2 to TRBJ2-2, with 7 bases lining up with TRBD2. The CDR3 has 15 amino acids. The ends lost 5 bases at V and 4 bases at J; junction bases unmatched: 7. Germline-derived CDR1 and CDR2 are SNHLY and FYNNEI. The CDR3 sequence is CASSFISSGTGELFF. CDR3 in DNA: TGTGCCAGCAGTTTTATCTCTAGCGGCACCGGGGAGCTGTTTTTT.

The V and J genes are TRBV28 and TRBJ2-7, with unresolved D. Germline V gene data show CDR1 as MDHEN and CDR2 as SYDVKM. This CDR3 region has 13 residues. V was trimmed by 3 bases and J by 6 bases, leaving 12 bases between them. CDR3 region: CASSLPAGAEQYF. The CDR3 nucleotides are TGTGCCAGCAGTTTGCCGGCAGGAGCCGAGCAGTACTTC.

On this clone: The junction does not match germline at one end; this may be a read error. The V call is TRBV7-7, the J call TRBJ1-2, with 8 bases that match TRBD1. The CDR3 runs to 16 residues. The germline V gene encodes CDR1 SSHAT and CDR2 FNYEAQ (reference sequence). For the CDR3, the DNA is TGTGCTAGCAGCCCTCACCTTATCACGACAGGGGTGGGCTACACCTTC. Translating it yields CASSPHLITTGVGYTF.

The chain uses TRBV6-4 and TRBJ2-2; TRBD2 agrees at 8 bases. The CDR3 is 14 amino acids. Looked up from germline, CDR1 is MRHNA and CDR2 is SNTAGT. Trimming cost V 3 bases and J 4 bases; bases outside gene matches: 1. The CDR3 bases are TGTGCCAGCAGTGAGCTAGCGGGCACCGGGGAGCTGTTTTTT. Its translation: CASSELAGTGELFF.

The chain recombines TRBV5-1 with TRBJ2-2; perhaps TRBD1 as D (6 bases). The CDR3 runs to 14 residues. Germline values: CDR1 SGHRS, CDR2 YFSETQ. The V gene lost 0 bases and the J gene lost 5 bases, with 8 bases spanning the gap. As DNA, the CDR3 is TGCGCCAGCAGCTTGGTGAGGGGGACCGGGGAGCTGTTTTTT. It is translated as CASSLVRGTGELFF.

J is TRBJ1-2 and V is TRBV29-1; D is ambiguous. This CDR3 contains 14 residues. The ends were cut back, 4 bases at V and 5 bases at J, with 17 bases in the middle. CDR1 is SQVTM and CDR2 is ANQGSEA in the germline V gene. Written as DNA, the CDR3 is TGCAGCGTTGTCTGGACCTATCTTGAATATGGCTACACCTTC. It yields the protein CSVVWTYLEYGYTF. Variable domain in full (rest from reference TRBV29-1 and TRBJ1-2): SAVISQKPSRDICQRGTSLTIQCQVDSQVTMMFWYRQQPGQSLTLIATANQGSEATYESGFVIDKFPISRPNLTFSTLTVSNMSPEDSSIYLCSVVWTYLEYGYTFGSGTRLTVV.

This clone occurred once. CDR3 protein: CASSLARVNTGELFF. CDR3 in DNA: TGTGCCAGCAGCTTAGCGCGGGTTAACACCGGGGAGCTGTTTTTT. The chain recombines TRBV7-2 with TRBJ2-2; D perhaps matches TRBD2 (5 bases). CDR3 size: 15 residues. Germline V CDR1 and CDR2: SGHTA, FQGNSA. The germline V and J ends were trimmed by 0 bases and 2 bases, with 7 bases remaining between them.

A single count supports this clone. CDR3 in amino acids: CASSQESAGVNIQYF. The DNA of the CDR3 is TGCGCCAGCAGCCAAGAATCCGCAGGGGTAAACATTCAGTACTTC. The V and J genes are TRBV4-1 and TRBJ2-4; D perhaps matches TRBD1 (6 bases). Germline lookup yields CDR1 MGHRA and CDR2 YSYEKL. This CDR3 has 15 residues. V was shortened by 0 bases and J by 6 bases, with 12 bases between the two germline ends.

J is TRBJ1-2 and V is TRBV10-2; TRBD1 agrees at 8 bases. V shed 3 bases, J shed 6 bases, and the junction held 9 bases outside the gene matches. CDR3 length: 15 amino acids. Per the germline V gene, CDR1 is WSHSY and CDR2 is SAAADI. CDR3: CASSEGQGASDGYTF. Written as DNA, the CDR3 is TGCGCCAGCAGTGAAGGTCAGGGGGCATCGGATGGCTACACCTTC.

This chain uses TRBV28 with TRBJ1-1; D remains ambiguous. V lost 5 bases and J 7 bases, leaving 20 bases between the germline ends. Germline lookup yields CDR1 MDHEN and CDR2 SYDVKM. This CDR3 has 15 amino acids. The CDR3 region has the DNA TGTGCCAGCAGTCAATCCCCAAATGGGAGGAGTGAAGCTTTCTTT. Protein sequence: CASSQSPNGRSEAFF.